This T cell receptor (beta chain) came from a study of cytomegalovirus exposure and HLA in healthy donors. General study points: One later analysis reportedly identified an Asian-associated ancestry cluster that showed fewer N-insertions than the roughly 700-donor mean. Reports described diagnosis of cytomegalovirus status by the classifier as highly specific and sensitive. In a later analysis, TCR beta V- and J-gene trimming showed a link to a missense DCLRE1C variant. In presence/absence analyses, roughly uniform sequencing depth across donors was assumed.

This clone was detected a few times. What it recognizes is unknown. The PCR used 60 Vbeta and 13 Jbeta primers. Clones were sequenced by immunoSEQ multiplex PCR, and TCRdb holds only the in-frame ones, with some missing. The repertoire consists of about 80,000 clones, with about 80% occurring once and the leading ten covering 2.5% to 4%. Sequencing was performed on PBMCs. The TCR was taken from a man aged 45-65 years in good health and CMV-seronegative.

The CDR3 region has the DNA TGTGCCACCAGCAGAGTTCTAGCGTCGGTCTTCTCGCAAGAGACCCAGTACTTC. It yields the protein CATSRVLASVFSQETQYF. The rearrangement uses TRBV15 and TRBJ2-5; D is possibly TRBD2 (6 bases). The ends were cut back, 1 base at V and 2 bases at J, with 20 bases in the middle. The germline CDR1 and CDR2 sequences are LNHNV and YYDKDF (reference sequence). The CDR3 loop spans 18 amino acids.